This T cell receptor beta chain was recorded in a study of radiotherapy plus CTLA-4 blockade in lung cancer. In chemo-refractory metastatic non-small-cell lung cancer, patients got ipilimumab CTLA-4 blockade together with focal radiation. Sequenced by immunoSEQ multiplex PCR; TCRdb stores in-frame clones only, minus some. Of roughly 110,000 clones listed, more than 75% are singletons. Per germline, CDR1 SGHTA and CDR2 FQGNSA. V trimming: 5 bases; J trimming: 1 base; junction bases outside the gene matches: 4. The CDR3 is 14 residues long. As for this clone: The antigen is unknown.

Whole-study findings and limits: Researchers report tumor-derived TCR clones expanding in blood after radiotherapy plus ipilimumab. Reports identified early blood T cell clone dynamics, with interferon-beta, as the best response predictor.

The TCR comes from a human donor with non-small cell lung cancer that progressed on radiotherapy plus ipilimumab. Some clones in this sample may be carry-over from other donors' samples. The specimen was peripheral blood, collected from a patient treated with radiotherapy plus ipilimumab. This chain uses TRBV7-2 with TRBJ1-1, with TRBD1 identical over 7 bases. CDR3 nucleotides: TGTGCCAGCAGCCCAGGGACAGCGAACACTGAAGCTTTCTTT. Translating it yields CASSPGTANTEAFF.